Listed below are T cell receptor beta chains from one sample, sequenced in a study of glioma-infiltrating T cells. From the multiplex PCR reads, TCRdb called clonotypes with MiXCR, one entry per CDR3 protein. The sample carries over 130,000 distinct CDR3 sequences, about two fifths recorded once. Material for sequencing was glioma tissue, nonneoplastic brain tissue, or PBMCs (not recorded which). The receptors originated from a human donor with low-grade glioma or glioblastoma, undergoing nonglioma brain surgery, or in good health (not recorded which). The CDR3 runs from the conserved cysteine through the conserved F or W. Fields, in order: J gene, D gene, V gene, clone size, CDR3 DNA, CDR3 protein. The D gene is left open where the match is weak. Only part of the rows carry a size: once, few, many, or a class if the clone is expanded.

>TRBJ2-1|TRBD2|TRBV11-2|NA
TGTGCCAGCAGCTCCTTTAGCGGGAGTTACAATGAGCAGTTCTTC
CASSSFSGSYNEQFF
>TRBJ1-1|NA|TRBV6-2/TRBV6-3|NA
TGTGCCAGCAGTCCGGGTTTCACTGAAGCTTTCTTT
CASSPGFTEAFF
>TRBJ2-5|TRBD2|TRBV27|NA
TGTGCCAGCAGGACCGGGACTAGCGGGAAATCAGAGACCCAGTACTTC
CASRTGTSGKSETQYF
>TRBJ1-5|NA|TRBV6-1|NA
TGTGCCAGCAGTGAAAGCGTGGGCAATCAGCCCCAGCATTTT
CASSESVGNQPQHF
>TRBJ2-1|TRBD2|TRBV27|NA
TGTGCCAGCAGTTTACCCTACTTTGAGATTAGCGGGTACAATGAGCAGTTCTTC
CASSLPYFEISGYNEQFF
>TRBJ2-3|NA|TRBV6-2/TRBV6-3|NA
TGTGCCAGCAGTTACTCAGGGCAGGCGAATACGCAGTATTTT
CASSYSGQANTQYF
>TRBJ1-1|TRBD1|TRBV7-3|NA
TGTGCCCGCAGCTTAACGCCGGCAGGGGGGAACACTGAAGCTTTCTTT
CARSLTPAGGNTEAFF
>TRBJ2-5|NA|TRBV27|NA
TGTGCCAGCAGCCATGGACTGACCCAAGAGGCCCAGTACTTC
CASSHGLTQEAQYF
>TRBJ1-6|TRBD1|TRBV2|NA
TGTGCCAAGGGACAGGGGATGGGTTCACCCCTCCACTTT
CAKGQGMGSPLHF
>TRBJ1-5|NA|TRBV20-1|few
TGCAGTGCCGTCGCCGGGGGTAATAGCAATCAGCCCCAGCATTTT
CSAVAGGNSNQPQHF
>TRBJ1-3|NA|TRBV7-2|few
TGTGCCAGCAGAGGTCCCAGCTCTGGAAACACCATATATTTT
CASRGPSSGNTIYF
>TRBJ1-1|NA|TRBV15|NA
TGTGCCACCAGCAGAGATATAACAGGGTCCGCTGAAGCTTTCTTT
CATSRDITGSAEAFF
>TRBJ2-1|NA|TRBV27|many
TGTGCCAGCCGGGGTTTAGAAGGGTACAATGAGCAGTTCTTC
CASRGLEGYNEQFF
>TRBJ2-2|NA|TRBV7-2|NA
TGTGCCAGCAGCCCCGGGACCTGGAACACCGGGGAGCTGTTTTTT
CASSPGTWNTGELFF
>TRBJ1-6|NA|TRBV12-3/TRBV12-4|few
TGTGCCAGCAGTTTACGGTGGGGCTCGGGATCACCCCTCCACTTT
CASSLRWGSGSPLHF
>TRBJ1-2|NA|TRBV6-1|NA
TGTGCCAGCAGTGATCAGGGGCCGAACTATGGCTACACCTTC
CASSDQGPNYGYTF
>TRBJ2-1|NA|TRBV6-6|NA
TGTGCCAGCAGTTACGACACAGGGACTTTCAATGAGCAGTTCTTC
CASSYDTGTFNEQFF
>TRBJ2-1|NA|TRBV19|NA
TGTGCCAGTAGTAGCGGGGGCCGTACGGCTGAGCAGTTCTTC
CASSSGGRTAEQFF
>TRBJ2-5|TRBD1|TRBV6-1|NA
TGTGCCAGCAGTGCCGGGACAGGGATAGAGTACCAAGAGACCCAGTACTTC
CASSAGTGIEYQETQYF
>TRBJ2-1|NA|TRBV2|NA
TGTGCCAGCAGTGAGGGGGGACCCCGAAGGAATGAGCAGTTCTTC
CASSEGGPRRNEQFF
>TRBJ2-7|NA|TRBV5-1|NA
TGCGCCAGCAGACTTGGTGACGGTGCTAGGGAGCAGTACTTC
CASRLGDGAREQYF
>TRBJ1-2|NA|TRBV7-2|NA
TGTGCCAGCAGCTTAGCCTTTGAGCCAGCAGGAGGCTACACCTTC
CASSLAFEPAGGYTF
>TRBJ2-7|NA|TRBV7-2|NA
TGTGCCAGCAGCTTTCCAGCGCAGTCCTACGAGCAGTACTTC
CASSFPAQSYEQYF
>TRBJ2-7|NA|TRBV15|few
TGTGCCACCAGCAGAGATGTATGGGACGAGCAGTACTTC
CATSRDVWDEQYF
>TRBJ2-7|TRBD2|TRBV20-1|NA
TGCAGTGCTCCCTCTAGCGGGAGGGTCGAGCAGTACTTC
CSAPSSGRVEQYF
>TRBJ2-2|NA|TRBV6-1|few
TGTGCCAGCACCCTGAACGGACAGAGCGGGGAGCTGTTTTTT
CASTLNGQSGELFF